Listed below are T cell receptor beta chains from one sample, sequenced in a study of T cell repertoires in cytomegalovirus infection. TCRdb passed the reads through MiXCR, listing each CDR3 protein once. The table includes over 250,000 distinct CDR3 sequences, under 30% detected once. The specimen sequenced was PBMCs. The receptors shown here come from a human donor in good health (CMV status not recorded). Some clones in this sample may be carry-over from other donors' samples. The CDR3 runs from the conserved cysteine through the conserved F or W. D genes are given only for firm matches. Only some rows state a clone size, as once, few, many or a class for expanded clones.

>-|-|TRBV28|TRBJ1-5|12
CASSRGAQPQHF
TGTGCCAGCAGCCGAGGGGCTCAGCCCCAGCATTTT
>once|-|TRBV20-1|TRBJ2-1|15
CSAVDSGPRGNEQFF
TGCAGTGCAGTAGACTCGGGCCCCAGGGGCAATGAGCAGTTCTTC
>few|TRBD1|TRBV6-6|TRBJ2-7|15
CASSYTGQGAYEQYF
TGTGCCAGCAGTTACACTGGACAGGGAGCCTACGAGCAGTACTTC
>-|-|TRBV2|TRBJ1-6|13
CASNGLGGSPLHF
TGTGCCAGCAACGGCCTAGGGGGGTCACCCCTCCACTTT
>-|-|TRBV28|TRBJ2-1|14
CASNLPGPYNEQFF
TGTGCCAGCAATCTCCCGGGACCTTACAATGAGCAGTTCTTC
>-|TRBD1|TRBV12-3/TRBV12-4|TRBJ2-3|15
CASSPDRTEGDTQYF
TGTGCCAGCAGTCCGGACAGGACCGAAGGAGATACGCAGTATTTT
>-|TRBD2|TRBV7-9|TRBJ2-4|16
CASSLRLAGVENIQYF
TGTGCCAGCAGCTTAAGACTAGCGGGAGTTGAAAACATTCAGTACTTC
>-|TRBD1|TRBV28|TRBJ1-5|18
CASSSGQVKAGYNQPQHF
TGTGCCAGCAGTTCTGGACAGGTCAAAGCGGGGTACAATCAGCCCCAGCATTTT
>-|-|TRBV6-2/TRBV6-3|TRBJ1-1|12
CASKRVNTEAFF
TGTGCCAGCAAACGCGTGAACACTGAAGCTTTCTTT
>-|-|TRBV7-2|TRBJ2-3|13
CASSPWRTDTQYF
TGTGCCAGCAGCCCCTGGAGGACAGATACGCAGTATTTT
>-|-|TRBV29-1|TRBJ2-1|14
CSVEDYKVYNEQFF
TGCAGCGTTGAAGATTATAAAGTTTACAATGAGCAGTTCTTC
>-|-|TRBV11-2|TRBJ2-2|15
CASSFGGSFTGELFF
TGTGCCAGCAGCTTTGGGGGGAGTTTCACCGGGGAGCTGTTTTTT
>-|-|TRBV5-1|TRBJ2-1|16
CASSLVAVPTAREQFF
TGCGCCAGCAGCTTGGTCGCAGTTCCGACCGCCCGGGAGCAGTTCTTC
>few|TRBD2|TRBV6-2/TRBV6-3|TRBJ2-1|16
CASSYVSGRLDNEQFF
TGTGCCAGCAGTTACGTCAGCGGGAGGCTGGACAATGAGCAGTTCTTC
>few|-|TRBV7-3|TRBJ1-1|15
CASSLRGQGDTEAFF
TGTGCCAGCAGCTTAAGAGGCCAAGGGGACACTGAAGCTTTCTTT
>-|TRBD2|TRBV7-2|TRBJ2-7|14
CASSFRTSGSKQYF
TGTGCCAGCAGCTTCCGGACTAGCGGGAGTAAGCAGTACTTC
>many|TRBD1|TRBV7-2|TRBJ2-3|12
CASSQGAGTLYF
TGTGCCAGCAGCCAGGGGGCGGGTACCTTGTATTTT
>many|TRBD1|TRBV7-2|TRBJ1-1|14
CASSFTGEGTEAFF
TGTGCCAGCAGCTTCACAGGGGAGGGAACTGAAGCTTTCTTT
>-|TRBD1|TRBV5-1|TRBJ1-1|14
CASSDDRVLTEAFF
TGCGCCAGCAGTGACGACAGGGTCTTGACTGAAGCTTTCTTT
>many|TRBD1|TRBV7-2|TRBJ2-7|15
CASSVTGTGVYEQYF
TGTGCCAGCAGCGTTACCGGGACAGGAGTCTACGAGCAGTACTTC
>few|TRBD2|TRBV7-2|TRBJ2-7|15
CASRLTGTSAYEQYF
TGTGCCAGCAGACTCACCGGGACTAGCGCCTACGAGCAGTACTTC
>-|-|TRBV6-1|TRBJ2-5|13
CASEAGSKETQYF
TGTGCCAGCGAGGCCGGGAGCAAGGAGACCCAGTACTTC
>-|TRBD1|TRBV2|TRBJ1-3|15
CASRPTGFSGNTIYF
TGTGCCAGCAGACCGACAGGGTTCTCTGGAAACACCATATATTTT
>many|-|TRBV7-2|TRBJ2-7|14
CASRQGPQLGEQYF
TGTGCCAGCAGGCAGGGGCCCCAGTTAGGTGAGCAGTACTTC
>-|TRBD1|TRBV20-1|TRBJ2-7|15
CSASHQQGNPYEQYF
TGCAGTGCTAGTCACCAACAGGGGAACCCCTACGAGCAGTACTTC
>-|-|TRBV6-2/TRBV6-3|TRBJ2-3|13
CASSSASWDTQYF
TGTGCCAGCAGTTCGGCAAGTTGGGATACGCAGTATTTT
>-|-|TRBV11-2|TRBJ1-1|14
CASSWDKGNTEAFF
TGTGCCAGCAGCTGGGACAAGGGGAACACTGAAGCTTTCTTT
>-|-|TRBV28|TRBJ2-6|18
CASKTRQGVRSGANVLTF
TGTGCCAGCAAAACAAGACAAGGGGTCCGCTCTGGGGCCAACGTCCTGACTTTC
>-|-|TRBV7-9|TRBJ2-3|15
CASSLPHGDTDTQYF
TGTGCCAGCAGCTTACCCCACGGTGACACAGATACGCAGTATTTT
>few|TRBD1|TRBV7-9|TRBJ1-1|14
CASSFGTGRTEAFF
TGTGCCAGCAGCTTCGGGACAGGGCGGACTGAAGCTTTCTTT
>few|-|TRBV19|TRBJ2-1|16
CASTPRTASSYNEQFF
TGTGCCAGTACTCCTCGGACAGCTAGCTCCTACAATGAGCAGTTCTTC
>-|TRBD2|TRBV30|TRBJ2-7|14
CAWNRPRTSGSGYF
TGTGCCTGGAACCGCCCCCGGACTAGCGGGAGCGGGTACTTC
>-|TRBD2|TRBV19|TRBJ2-1|15
CASSRLAANYNEQFF
TGTGCCAGTAGTCGGCTAGCGGCTAATTACAATGAGCAGTTCTTC
>-|-|TRBV5-1|TRBJ2-2|15
CASSMTETNTGELFF
TGCGCCAGCAGCATGACAGAGACGAACACCGGGGAGCTGTTTTTT
>many|-|TRBV28|TRBJ2-3|16
CASSLSLNSLTDTQYF
TGTGCCAGCAGTTTATCCCTCAATTCGTTGACAGATACGCAGTATTTT
>-|-|TRBV12-3/TRBV12-4|TRBJ1-1|14
CASSFHGGNTEAFF
TGTGCCAGCAGTTTTCATGGGGGGAACACTGAAGCTTTCTTT
>many|-|TRBV7-2|TRBJ1-4|14
CASSPGGTNEKLFF
TGTGCCAGCAGCCCGGGGGGCACTAATGAAAAACTGTTTTTT
>few|TRBD1|TRBV29-1|TRBJ1-5|14
CSVWDRERAQPQHF
TGCAGCGTATGGGACAGGGAACGGGCTCAGCCCCAGCATTTT
>few|-|TRBV5-6|TRBJ2-1|13
CASSPRGLAEQFF
TGTGCCAGCAGTCCCCGTGGGTTGGCTGAGCAGTTCTTC
>few|-|TRBV19|TRBJ1-3|15
CASSDGLLGSNTIYF
TGTGCCAGTAGTGATGGGCTCCTGGGGTCAAACACCATATATTTT
>-|-|TRBV27|TRBJ2-5|14
CASSFRQGYETQYF
TGTGCCAGCAGTTTCCGTCAGGGTTACGAGACCCAGTACTTC
>few|-|TRBV30|TRBJ2-7|10
CAWSVRDTHF
TGTGCCTGGAGTGTACGAGATACCCACTTC
>-|-|TRBV4-1|TRBJ2-3|17
CASGQGGRRRSTDTQYF
TGCGCCAGCGGCCAGGGGGGAAGACGGCGCAGCACAGATACGCAGTATTTT
>few|TRBD1|TRBV4-1|TRBJ2-1|14
CASSPDREYNEQFF
TGCGCCAGCAGCCCCGACAGGGAATACAATGAGCAGTTCTTC
>few|-|TRBV28|TRBJ1-4|15
CASSFAEGWYEKLFF
TGTGCCAGCAGTTTTGCCGAGGGTTGGTATGAAAAACTGTTTTTT
>many|-|TRBV5-1|TRBJ1-2|15
CASSSRGGALYGYTF
TGCGCCAGCAGCTCCCGGGGCGGGGCCCTCTATGGCTACACCTTC
>many|TRBD1|TRBV7-2|TRBJ1-2|15
CASSSQGQGGYGYTF
TGTGCCAGCAGCTCACAGGGACAGGGGGGCTATGGCTACACCTTC
>few|-|TRBV7-9|TRBJ2-4|13
CASRGGGGNIQYF
TGTGCCAGCAGAGGCGGAGGGGGGAACATTCAGTACTTC
>few|-|TRBV7-2|TRBJ2-7|14
CASRSRGAGYEQYF
TGTGCCAGCAGATCCCGGGGGGCTGGGTACGAGCAGTACTTC
>many|-|TRBV2|TRBJ2-1|15
CASSGGGSSYNEQFF
TGTGCCAGCAGCGGTGGGGGGAGCTCCTACAATGAGCAGTTCTTC
>few|TRBD1|TRBV24-1|TRBJ2-1|17
CATSDLTPGTGWNEQFF
TGTGCCACCAGTGACCTAACCCCCGGGACAGGGTGGAATGAGCAGTTCTTC
>-|-|TRBV19|TRBJ1-1|14
CASSTASMNTEAFF
TGTGCCAGTAGTACGGCCAGCATGAACACTGAAGCTTTCTTT
>-|-|TRBV7-3|TRBJ1-1|13
CASSLMEDTEAFF
TGTGCCAGCAGCTTAATGGAGGACACTGAAGCTTTCTTT
>few|-|TRBV20-1|TRBJ2-4|14
CSADREPAKNIQYF
TGCAGTGCTGACCGGGAGCCAGCCAAAAACATTCAGTACTTC
>few|TRBD2|TRBV7-3|TRBJ2-3|16
CASSPGLAGTTDTQYF
TGTGCCAGCAGCCCGGGACTAGCGGGGACCACAGATACGCAGTATTTT
>many|-|TRBV11-2|TRBJ2-7|13
CASSLIGRDEQYF
TGTGCCAGCAGCTTAATAGGGCGAGACGAGCAGTACTTC
>-|-|TRBV2|TRBJ2-3|12
CASNGWAGTQYF
TGTGCCAGCAACGGCTGGGCCGGTACGCAGTATTTT
>many|TRBD2|TRBV11-2|TRBJ2-3|16
CASRRTSGGGPDTQYF
TGTGCCAGCAGGCGGACTAGCGGAGGAGGTCCAGATACGCAGTATTTT
>-|TRBD1|TRBV11-2|TRBJ1-4|14
CASSPGQGTEKLFF
TGTGCCAGCAGCCCGGGACAGGGAACTGAAAAACTGTTTTTT
>-|-|TRBV6-2/TRBV6-3|TRBJ2-1|15
CASSLQTLSYNEQFF
TGTGCCAGCAGTTTGCAGACACTGTCCTACAATGAGCAGTTCTTC